One and the same sample provided the 18 T cell receptor beta chains below, sequenced in a study of blood T cell repertoires in COVID-19. The method was immunoSEQ multiplex PCR; TCRdb's version includes in-frame clones alone and lacks a portion of them. The table has 380,000 or so clones, roughly nine tenths seen once. Material for sequencing was peripheral blood. The receptors come from a man aged 40-50 years with acute or convalescent COVID-19.

This chain connects TRBV18 to TRBJ1-3; D is perhaps TRBD1 (5 bases). Germline V gives CDR1 KGHSH, CDR2 LQKENI. This CDR3 comprises 17 residues. The V end was cut by 1 base, the J end by 1 base, with 14 bases between. The DNA of the CDR3 is TGTGCCAGCTCACCACTCAAGGGGTCATTATCTGGAAACACCATATATTTT. It translates to CASSPLKGSLSGNTIYF. Drawing the rest from reference TRBV18 and TRBJ1-3, the complete variable domain is NAGVMQNPRHLVRRRGQEARLRCSPMKGHSHVYWYRQLPEEGLKFMVYLQKENIIDESGMPKERFSAEFPKEGPSILRIQQVVRGDSAAYFCASSPLKGSLSGNTIYFGEGSWLTVV.

This clone has only one observation. V and J are TRBV19 and TRBJ2-2; no firm D call. The germline CDR1 and CDR2 sequences are LNHDA and SQIVND (reference sequence). The CDR3 runs 12 residues. With 3 bases removed from V and 5 bases from J, the gap between germline ends came to 4 bases. The CDR3 here is CASSITTGELFF. In DNA, the CDR3 is TGTGCCAGTAGTATTACTACCGGGGAGCTGTTTTTT.

The V and J genes are TRBV6-6 and TRBJ2-1; 8 bases are shared with TRBD2. The CDR3 spans 13 residues. The ends lost 10 bases at V and 3 bases at J; junction bases unmatched: 5. Per germline, CDR1 MNHNY and CDR2 SVGAGI (reference sequence). CDR3 sequence (DNA): TGTGCCATGAGAGCGGGAGTCTACAATGAGCAGTTCTTC. This gives the protein CAMRAGVYNEQFF.

V gene TRBV7-2 combines with J gene TRBJ1-4; D remains ambiguous. V was shortened by 2 bases and J by 5 bases, with 24 bases between the two germline ends. The length of the CDR3 is 19 residues. Germline CDR1 SGHTA, CDR2 FQGNSA. The CDR3 here is CASSLIPPIGVRLNEKLFF. CDR3 bases: TGTGCCAGCAGCTTAATCCCCCCAATCGGTGTCAGGCTAAATGAAAAACTGTTTTTT.

J is TRBJ2-7 and V is TRBV5-6; 9 bases match TRBD1. CDR1 and CDR2 from the germline V gene are SGHDT and YYEEEE. The CDR3 consists of 14 residues. V gave up 4 bases and J gave up 4 bases; unmatched junction bases: 6. The CDR3 reads CASSPGQGYYEQYF. The CDR3, as DNA: TGTGCCAGCAGCCCAGGACAGGGGTATTACGAGCAGTACTTC.

The chain combines TRBV28 with TRBJ2-7; possibly TRBD2 for D (6 bases). This CDR3 region has 14 residues. The ends were cut back, 8 bases at V and 3 bases at J, with 17 bases in the middle. Germline lookup yields CDR1 MDHEN and CDR2 SYDVKM. CDR3 in DNA: TGTGCCAGCGGGGCGCGGGACGGGAACTACGAGCAGTACTTC. Translation gives CASGARDGNYEQYF.

The CDR3: CASSPRLAGSIGELFF. The CDR3 region has the DNA TGTGCCAGCAGCCCACGACTAGCGGGGTCTATTGGGGAGCTGTTTTTT. The chain recombines TRBV9 with TRBJ2-2; 11 bases are shared with TRBD2. J lost 8 bases, V lost 4 bases, and 10 bases had no gene match. CDR3 length equals 16 residues. Germline loops: CDR1 SGDLS, CDR2 YYNGEE.

The sample holds one count of this clone. The chain uses TRBV6-5 and TRBJ1-2; a possible D gene is TRBD1 (6 bases). The germline gives CDR1 MNHEY, CDR2 SVGAGI. Trimming pared 6 bases from V and 6 bases from J, leaving 8 bases between. CDR3 length: 11 amino acids. CDR3 in amino acids: CASRDRHGYTF. The DNA for the CDR3 is TGTGCCAGCAGGGACAGACATGGCTACACCTTC.

This clone was seen just once. The gene calls are TRBV9 and TRBJ1-4, with 11 bases identical to TRBD1. Germline CDR1 is SGDLS and CDR2 is YYNGEE. CDR3 length: 14 amino acids. Germline trimming cut 3 bases from V and 7 bases from J; bases unmatched to any gene: 2. The CDR3 reads CASSGGTGGEKLFF. The CDR3 region has the DNA TGTGCCAGCAGCGGAGGGACAGGGGGTGAAAAACTGTTTTTT.

The sample holds one count of this clone. The rearrangement uses TRBV3-1 (or the pseudogene TRBV3-2) and TRBJ2-1; a weak D match, TRBD2 (5 bases). The CDR3 has 13 residues. From germline, CDR1 is LGHDT and CDR2 YNNKEL (reference sequence). V lost 4 bases and J 10 bases, leaving 14 bases between the germline ends. The CDR3 bases are TGTGCCAGCAGCCCTACTGGACTCCCGGAGCAGTTCTTC. The encoded protein is CASSPTGLPEQFF.

The chain joins TRBV28 to TRBJ1-1; no firm D call. V lost 3 bases to trimming and J lost 5 bases, with 7 bases between them. Germline CDR1 MDHEN, CDR2 SYDVKM. CDR3 length: 12 residues. In DNA form, the CDR3 reads TGTGCCAGCAGTTTTTGGAGGACTGAAGCTTTCTTT. This codes for CASSFWRTEAFF.

Only one count was recorded for this clone. The chain combines TRBV9 with TRBJ1-1; D is unclear. The CDR3 consists of 13 residues. Trimming left V 4 bases short and J 3 bases short, with 10 bases between. The V gene's germline CDR1 is SGDLS and CDR2 YYNGEE. The CDR3 DNA reads as TGTGCCAGCAGCAGTGGTTCGGACACTGAAGCTTTCTTT. It specifies CASSSGSDTEAFF.

The CDR3 loop reads CASSLEEIEQYF. DNA of the CDR3: TGTGCCAGCAGCTTGGAGGAGATCGAGCAGTACTTC. The V and J genes are TRBV5-6 and TRBJ2-7; D is ambiguous. The CDR3 has 12 amino acids. V was trimmed by 0 bases and J by 6 bases, leaving 7 bases between them. CDR1 and CDR2 from the germline V gene are SGHDT and YYEEEE.

As DNA, the CDR3 is TGTGCCAGCAGTTTCACGACCCCCGGGGACACTGAAGCTTTCTTT. As protein: CASSFTTPGDTEAFF. The V call is TRBV7-9, the J call TRBJ1-1; D gene unclear. CDR3 length equals 15 residues. V lost 6 bases, J lost 3 bases, and 17 bases lay in between. Germline V gene sequence: CDR1 SEHNR, CDR2 FQNEAQ (reference sequence).

The chain carries TRBV28 and TRBJ2-7; 9 nucleotides agree with TRBD1. V lost 4 bases to trimming and J lost 0 bases; unmatched junction nucleotides: 7. Germline V CDR1 and CDR2: MDHEN, SYDVKM. CDR3 length equals 16 residues. This CDR3 is CASSSPGTGSSYEQYF. CDR3 DNA sequence: TGTGCCAGCAGTTCCCCCGGGACAGGGAGCTCCTACGAGCAGTACTTC.

This chain uses TRBV2 with TRBJ2-3, with unresolved D. Trimming pared 6 bases from V and 0 bases from J, leaving 10 bases between. This CDR3 contains 14 residues. Germline CDR1 is SNHLY and CDR2 is FYNNEI. Here the CDR3 DNA reads TGTGCCAGCAGAGACATCGGAAGCACAGATACGCAGTATTTT. Its protein product is CASRDIGSTDTQYF.

V and J are TRBV29-1 and TRBJ2-7, with D possibly TRBD2 on 6 matching bases. Germline V lookup: CDR1 SQVTM, CDR2 ANQGSEA. This CDR3 region has 14 residues. V was clipped by 4 bases and J by 4 bases, with 17 bases between them. The CDR3 region is CSVVGGEAAYEQYF. The CDR3, as DNA: TGCAGCGTTGTGGGGGGAGAAGCTGCTTACGAGCAGTACTTC.

The V and J genes are TRBV28 and TRBJ1-4; the match to TRBD1 covers 10 bases. The germline CDR1 and CDR2 sequences are MDHEN and SYDVKM. This CDR3 is built from 14 residues. V shed 2 bases and J 7 bases; nucleotides not matched to a gene: 1. The CDR3 region is CASSLRDRGEKLFF. The CDR3 DNA follows: TGTGCCAGCAGTTTAAGGGACAGGGGTGAAAAACTGTTTTTT. Variable domain in full (rest from reference TRBV28 and TRBJ1-4): DVKVTQSSRYLVKRTGEKVFLECVQDMDHENMFWYRQDPGLGLRLIYFSYDVKMKEKGDIPEGYSVSREKKERFSLILESASTNQTSMYLCASSLRDRGEKLFFGSGTQLSVL.